A single sample gave rise to the 29 T cell receptor beta chains below, sequenced in a study of sequential checkpoint blockade in melanoma. Treatment given: randomized to nivolumab then ipilimumab (arm A) or the reverse (arm B). Some clones are missing from TCRdb's copy, which holds only in-frame ones; the method was immunoSEQ multiplex PCR. The sample has some 35,000 clones; about 88% are singletons. The sample consisted of CD8+ T cells sorted from blood (inferred from file names), taken from a patient given nivolumab and ipilimumab in sequence. The receptors here all came from a human donor with melanoma.

The chain joins TRBV11-2 to TRBJ1-1, with D perhaps TRBD1 (6 bases). This CDR3 comprises 15 residues. Per germline, CDR1 SGHAT and CDR2 FQNNGV. V was shortened by 4 bases and J by 4 bases, with 16 bases between the two germline ends. The CDR3 is CASSSPSIGGTEAFF. The CDR3, as DNA: TGTGCCAGCAGCTCTCCCTCCATAGGGGGCACTGAAGCTTTCTTT.

The V gene is TRBV7-9, the J gene TRBJ2-6; 13 bases agree with TRBD2. The V and J ends lost 6 bases and 0 bases, in that order; junction bases with no gene match: 8. This CDR3 is 19 amino acids long. Germline V gene lookup returns CDR1 SEHNR and CDR2 FQNEAQ (reference sequence). The CDR3 reads CASRGTSGTKPSGANVLTF. In DNA, the CDR3 is TGTGCCAGCAGGGGGACTAGCGGGACTAAACCCTCTGGGGCCAACGTCCTGACTTTC.

The chain combines TRBV14 with TRBJ2-2, with a possible D match to TRBD1 (6 bases). The V end lost 0 bases, the J end lost 5 bases, and 16 bases lay between the germline ends. The CDR3 covers 17 residues. Per germline, CDR1 SGHDN and CDR2 FVKESK. The CDR3 nucleotides read TGTGCCAGCAGCCAAGATCGGACCAGGGGTATGACCGGGGAGCTGTTTTTT. Amino acids: CASSQDRTRGMTGELFF. The full variable domain, completed using reference TRBV14 and TRBJ2-2, is EAGVTQFPSHSVIEKGQTVTLRCDPISGHDNLYWYRRVMGKEIKFLLHFVKESKQDESGMPNNRFLAERTGGTYSTLKVQPAELEDSGVYFCASSQDRTRGMTGELFFGEGSRLTVL.

With respect to this clone: At one of its ends the junction is not consistent with the germline gene, which may arise from a read error. This sequence joins TRBV7-7 and TRBJ2-5, with a possible D match to TRBD1 (5 bases). The CDR3 sequence is 13 residues long. Germline CDR1 is SSHAT and CDR2 is FNYEAQ (reference sequence). The CDR3 sequence: CASSLRQQETQYF. The CDR3 region has the DNA TGTGCTAGCAGCTTACGACAGCAAGAGACCCAGTACTTC. The full variable domain, its missing parts supplied by reference TRBV7-7 and TRBJ2-5, is GAGVSQSPRYKVTKRGQDVTLRCDPISSHATLYWYQQALGQGPEFLTYFNYEAQPDKSGLPSDRFSAERPEGSISTLTIQRTEQRDSAMYRCASSLRQQETQYFGPGTRLLVL.

This CDR3 is CASSRLGSLARYNEQFF. In nucleotides, the CDR3 is TGTGCCAGCAGCCGCCTGGGGTCTCTAGCGAGATACAATGAGCAGTTCTTC. V and J are TRBV13 and TRBJ2-1, with a tentative D call TRBD2 (6 bases). Deletions cut 5 bases from V and 4 bases from J, with 21 bases between. The CDR3 covers 17 residues. Per the germline V gene, CDR1 is PRHDT and CDR2 is FYEKMQ (reference sequence).

J is TRBJ2-5 and V is TRBV7-9; 8 bases map to TRBD1. The length of the CDR3 is 13 residues. The germline V gene encodes CDR1 SEHNR and CDR2 FQNEAQ (reference sequence). Trimming removed 5 bases from V and 5 bases from J; junction bases left unmatched: 4. The DNA for the CDR3 is TGTGCCAGCAGCCCAGGGGGCATCGAGACCCAGTACTTC. Translation: CASSPGGIETQYF.

The J gene is TRBJ2-5, the V gene TRBV4-1, with D perhaps TRBD2 (5 bases). V was pared by 4 bases and J by 1 base, with 19 bases between. The CDR3 loop spans 17 amino acids. Germline CDR1 and CDR2: MGHRA and YSYEKL. CDR3 sequence: CASSLNAGGPTQETQYF. The CDR3 region has the DNA TGCGCCAGCAGCCTTAACGCGGGCGGGCCCACCCAAGAGACCCAGTACTTC.

V and J are TRBV2 and TRBJ2-4; D is unresolved. Germline CDR1 is SNHLY and CDR2 is FYNNEI. V was trimmed by 5 bases and J by 4 bases, leaving 21 bases between them. The CDR3 is 17 amino acids. The CDR3 region is CASSTNQVGRKKNIQYF. In nucleotides, the CDR3 is TGTGCCAGCAGTACTAACCAAGTCGGCCGGAAAAAAAACATTCAGTACTTC. The whole variable domain, filled in from reference TRBV2 and TRBJ2-4, reads EPEVTQTPSHQVTQMGQEVILRCVPISNHLYFYWYRQILGQKVEFLVSFYNNEISEKSEIFDDQFSVERPDGSNFTLKIRSTKLEDSAMYFCASSTNQVGRKKNIQYFGAGTRLSVL.

The chain joins TRBV11-2 to TRBJ2-5; possible D gene TRBD1, 7 bases. The CDR3 loop spans 15 amino acids. V was trimmed by 1 base and J by 3 bases, leaving 12 bases between them. Germline V lookup: CDR1 SGHAT, CDR2 FQNNGV. In DNA form, the CDR3 reads TGTGCCAGCAGCTTAGGAGCAGGGGGGAAAGAGACCCAGTACTTC. This translates into CASSLGAGGKETQYF.

The chain combines TRBV27 with TRBJ2-7; D remains unclear. Trimming left V 3 bases short and J 3 bases short, with 9 bases between. The germline CDR1 and CDR2 sequences are MNHEY and SMNVEV (reference sequence). The CDR3 loop spans 13 amino acids. The CDR3 spells CASSFGSGYEQYF. As DNA, the CDR3 is TGTGCCAGCAGTTTCGGCTCAGGCTACGAGCAGTACTTC.

The chain employs TRBV25-1 and TRBJ2-1; TRBD1 matches 10 bases. This CDR3 is built from 15 residues. The germline gives CDR1 MGHDK, CDR2 SYGVNS. V trimming: 2 bases; J trimming: 8 bases; junction bases outside the gene matches: 6. The CDR3 region is CASSELGTGVYEQFF. CDR3 sequence (DNA): TGTGCCAGCAGTGAACTAGGGACAGGGGTATATGAGCAGTTCTTC. Full variable domain (missing parts from reference TRBV25-1 and TRBJ2-1): EADIYQTPRYLVIGTGKKITLECSQTMGHDKMYWYQQDPGMELHLIHYSYGVNSTEKGDLSSESTVSRIRTEHFPLTLESARPSHTSQYLCASSELGTGVYEQFFGPGTRLTVL.

V is TRBV13 and J is TRBJ1-1; D not certain. V lost 2 bases to trimming and J lost 0 bases, with 13 bases between them. Germline CDR1 PRHDT, CDR2 FYEKMQ (reference sequence). The CDR3 sequence is 16 residues long. This chain's CDR3 is CASSLRGNYLNTEAFF. The DNA of the CDR3 is TGTGCCAGCAGCTTACGCGGCAACTACCTGAACACTGAAGCTTTCTTT. Supplemented by reference TRBV13 and TRBJ1-1, the full variable domain reads AAGVIQSPRHLIKEKRETATLKCYPIPRHDTVYWYQQGPGQDPQFLISFYEKMQSDKGSIPDRFSAQQFSDYHSELNMSSLELGDSALYFCASSLRGNYLNTEAFFGQGTRLTVV.

The rearrangement joins TRBV7-9 to TRBJ2-7, with a tentative D call TRBD1 (7 bases). The ends were cut back, 5 bases at V and 0 bases at J, with 14 bases in the middle. This CDR3 spans 15 amino acids. The V gene's germline CDR1 is SEHNR and CDR2 FQNEAQ (reference sequence). The CDR3 DNA reads as TGTGCCAGCAGCCACGACAGGGACTTCTCCTACGAGCAGTACTTC. Encoded protein: CASSHDRDFSYEQYF.

The chain uses TRBV14 and TRBJ2-5, with D uncertain. Germline V gene lookup returns CDR1 SGHDN and CDR2 FVKESK. The CDR3 totals 16 residues. V lost 1 base and J lost 3, with 15 bases in between. The CDR3 DNA reads as TGTGCCAGCAGCCAAGTCTTCGGAATGCTAGAAGAGACCCAGTACTTC. It encodes CASSQVFGMLEETQYF. The full variable domain, its missing parts supplied by reference TRBV14 and TRBJ2-5, is EAGVTQFPSHSVIEKGQTVTLRCDPISGHDNLYWYRRVMGKEIKFLLHFVKESKQDESGMPNNRFLAERTGGTYSTLKVQPAELEDSGVYFCASSQVFGMLEETQYFGPGTRLLVL.

The V call is TRBV6-4, the J call TRBJ2-2, with 7 bases fitting TRBD1. This CDR3 contains 15 residues. V was pared by 2 bases and J by 4 bases, with 4 bases of the junction left unmatched. The germline CDR1 and CDR2 sequences are MRHNA and SNTAGT. The CDR3 sequence is CASSDKGAATGELFF. In DNA form, the CDR3 reads TGTGCCAGCAGTGACAAGGGGGCGGCCACCGGGGAGCTGTTTTTT.

The chain has TRBV21-1 and TRBJ2-7; the table calls TRBD2, which could not be checked here. TRBV21-1 is an annotated pseudogene. CDR3 length: 13 amino acids. The DNA for the CDR3 is TGTGCCAGCAGCAAACGCAGGACTCCGGAGCAGTACGTC. This sequence encodes CASSKRRTPEQYV.

The chain is built from TRBV10-2 and TRBJ2-7; D not certain. V lost 3 bases and J 7 bases, leaving 22 bases between the germline ends. The V gene's germline CDR1 is WSHSY and CDR2 SAAADI. This CDR3 contains 16 residues. The CDR3 protein is CASSDRITGSQWEQYF. The CDR3 DNA reads TGCGCCAGCAGTGACAGAATCACCGGGTCTCAATGGGAGCAGTACTTC.

J is TRBJ2-7 and V is TRBV27; D perhaps matches TRBD2 (6 bases). CDR1 is MNHEY and CDR2 is SMNVEV in the germline V gene (reference sequence). The CDR3 covers 13 residues. V was pared by 3 bases and J by 5 bases, with 11 bases between. For the CDR3, the DNA is TGTGCCAGCAGTTTGGTTGCGGGGAACGAGCAGTACTTC. It encodes CASSLVAGNEQYF.

This clone was detected once. This chain joins TRBV5-6 and TRBJ2-3; D perhaps matches TRBD2 (6 bases). The CDR3 extends over 15 amino acids. V lost 0 bases and J 2 bases, leaving 10 bases between the germline ends. CDR1 is SGHDT and CDR2 is YYEEEE in the germline V gene. CDR3 residues: CASSLGTTATDTQYF. The CDR3 DNA reads TGTGCCAGCAGCTTGGGGACTACAGCCACAGATACGCAGTATTTT.

This chain joins TRBV7-9 and TRBJ1-2, with 7 bases fitting TRBD1. The V and J ends lost 3 bases and 4 bases, in that order; junction bases with no gene match: 8. Germline values: CDR1 SEHNR, CDR2 FQNEAQ (reference sequence). This CDR3 comprises 15 residues. CDR3 DNA: TGTGCCAGCAGCTTTAGGGACAGCCCATTCTATGGCTACACCTTC. As protein: CASSFRDSPFYGYTF.

The genes are TRBV5-3 and TRBJ2-3; D perhaps matches TRBD2 (5 bases). TRBV5-3 is an open reading frame whose function is uncertain. The CDR3 totals 17 residues. V shed 1 base and J shed 2 bases, with 17 bases lying between them. CDR3 sequence (DNA): TGTGCCAGAAGCTTGTCCCAAGCGGAATCCCACACAGATACGCAGTATTTT. It encodes CARSLSQAESHTDTQYF.

The V call is TRBV30, the J call TRBJ1-2; a weak D match, TRBD1 (6 bases). CDR1 GTSNPN and CDR2 SVGIG come from the germline V gene (reference sequence). The V and J ends lost 0 bases and 3 bases respectively, with 14 bases between them. The CDR3 spans 15 residues. The CDR3 region has the DNA TGTGCCTGGAGTGTACCCGAGGGGGTTGACTATGGCTACACCTTC. Amino acids: CAWSVPEGVDYGYTF.

The V gene is TRBV28, the J gene TRBJ2-7; D remains ambiguous. CDR3 length: 15 residues. Trimming removed 0 bases from V and 0 bases from J, with 9 bases in between. Germline CDR1 and CDR2: MDHEN and SYDVKM. DNA of the CDR3: TGTGCCAGCAGTTTATGGGGCATAAACTCCTACGAGCAGTACTTC. This codes for CASSLWGINSYEQYF.

This chain uses TRBV7-3 with TRBJ1-1; D is unclear. Germline CDR1 is SGHTA and CDR2 is FQGTGA. V lost 7 bases and J lost 5, with 17 bases in between. CDR3 length: 14 amino acids. The CDR3 DNA reads TGTGCCAGCACCGCTTACCCAGGCCAGACTGAAGCTTTCTTT. Its protein product is CASTAYPGQTEAFF. Variable domain in full (rest from reference TRBV7-3 and TRBJ1-1): GAGVSQTPSNKVTEKGKYVELRCDPISGHTALYWYRQSLGQGPEFLIYFQGTGAADDSGLPNDRFFAVRPEGSVSTLKIQRTERGDSAVYLCASTAYPGQTEAFFGQGTRLTVV.

The chain is built from TRBV6-6 and TRBJ2-2; D is perhaps TRBD2 (6 bases). V was pared by 5 bases and J by 5 bases, with 18 bases between. The CDR3 totals 16 residues. Per the germline V gene, CDR1 is MNHNY and CDR2 is SVGAGI (reference sequence). CDR3 sequence reads: CASSLLEGAGTGELFF. The CDR3 DNA reads as TGTGCCAGCAGTCTCCTGGAGGGCGCCGGTACCGGGGAGCTGTTTTTT.

The V call is TRBV5-6, the J call TRBJ2-7; perhaps TRBD2 as D (5 bases). The CDR3 covers 14 residues. V dropped 0 bases and J dropped 6 bases, with 13 bases sitting between them. Germline CDR1 is SGHDT and CDR2 is YYEEEE. The CDR3 DNA follows: TGTGCCAGCAGCTTGGGACTATCTCCTGGCGAGCAGTACTTC. As protein: CASSLGLSPGEQYF. Full variable domain (missing parts from reference TRBV5-6 and TRBJ2-7): DAGVTQSPTHLIKTRGQQVTLRCSPKSGHDTVSWYQQALGQGPQFIFQYYEEEERQRGNFPDRFSGHQFPNYSSELNVNALLLGDSALYLCASSLGLSPGEQYFGPGTRLTVT.

The genes are TRBV6-5 and TRBJ2-5, with TRBD1 identical over 8 bases. From germline, CDR1 is MNHEY and CDR2 SVGAGI. The ends lost 7 bases at V and 1 base at J; junction bases unmatched: 2. This CDR3 has 13 amino acids. The CDR3 protein is CASKTGAQETQYF. The CDR3 DNA sequence: TGTGCCAGCAAGACAGGGGCCCAAGAGACCCAGTACTTC.

The rearrangement links TRBV27 to TRBJ2-1; D uncertain. The CDR3 is 14 amino acids. CDR1 and CDR2 from the germline V gene are MNHEY and SMNVEV (reference sequence). The V end was cut by 5 bases, the J end by 1 base, with 9 bases between. CDR3 residues: CASSLLRSYNEQFF. CDR3 nucleotide sequence: TGTGCCAGCAGTCTTCTGCGGTCCTACAATGAGCAGTTCTTC.

The CDR3 DNA reads TGTGCCAGCAGCTTGTTTAGGGGGAGCTCCTACGAGCAGTACTTC. It yields the protein CASSLFRGSSYEQYF. This sequence joins TRBV5-6 and TRBJ2-7, with a tentative D call TRBD1 (6 bases). This CDR3 region has 15 residues. V was shortened by 1 base and J by 0 bases, with 11 bases between the two germline ends. Germline V gene data show CDR1 as SGHDT and CDR2 as YYEEEE. Looking up the rest from reference TRBV5-6 and TRBJ2-7 gives the full variable domain: DAGVTQSPTHLIKTRGQQVTLRCSPKSGHDTVSWYQQALGQGPQFIFQYYEEEERQRGNFPDRFSGHQFPNYSSELNVNALLLGDSALYLCASSLFRGSSYEQYFGPGTRLTVT.